This T cell receptor beta chain was sequenced for a study of blood T cell repertoires in COVID-19. In terms of age and location, participants ranged from roughly 18 to 90 years and lived in about 25 US areas. As handled by the study authors: Reference gene primer amplification yielded estimated nucleated cell counts. The assay was immunoSEQ multiplex PCR, and TCRdb's table has in-frame clones only and misses some. That table furnishes V, J and clone size, whereas the DNA furnished D and trimming. This table has around 310,000 clones, about 90% appearing once. This CDR3 has 13 amino acids. The germline gives CDR1 PRHDT, CDR2 FYEKMQ (reference sequence). The V segment lost 5 bases and the J segment 8 bases; nucleotides outside the gene matches: 8.

This sequence originates from a man in his thirties or forties who had recovered from COVID-19. The sample taken for sequencing was PBMCs or T cells enriched from blood (not recorded which). The chain links TRBV13 to TRBJ2-7, with 8 bases aligning to TRBD2. CDR3 DNA: TGTGCCAGCAGCCTCGGGGGGGACTCGAAGCAGTACTTC. This translates into CASSLGGDSKQYF.